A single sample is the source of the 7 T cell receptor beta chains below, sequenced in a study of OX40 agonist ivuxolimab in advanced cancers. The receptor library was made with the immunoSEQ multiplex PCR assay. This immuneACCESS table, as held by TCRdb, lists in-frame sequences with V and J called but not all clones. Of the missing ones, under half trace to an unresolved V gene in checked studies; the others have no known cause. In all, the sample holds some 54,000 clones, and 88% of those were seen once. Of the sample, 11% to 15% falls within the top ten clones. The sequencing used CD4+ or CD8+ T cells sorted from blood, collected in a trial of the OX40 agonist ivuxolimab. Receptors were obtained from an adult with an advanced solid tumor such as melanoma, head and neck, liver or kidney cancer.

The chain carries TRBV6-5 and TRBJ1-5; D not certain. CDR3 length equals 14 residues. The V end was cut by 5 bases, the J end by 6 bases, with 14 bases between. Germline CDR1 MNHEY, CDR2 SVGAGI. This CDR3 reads CASSPEPEGQPQHF. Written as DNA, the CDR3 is TGTGCCAGCAGTCCCGAGCCCGAGGGTCAGCCCCAGCATTTT.

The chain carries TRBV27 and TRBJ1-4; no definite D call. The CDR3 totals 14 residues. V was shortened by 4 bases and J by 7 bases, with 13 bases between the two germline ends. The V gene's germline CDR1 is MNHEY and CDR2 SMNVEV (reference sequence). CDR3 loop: CASSSSAGSEKLFF. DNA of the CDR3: TGTGCCAGCAGTTCCTCGGCGGGAAGTGAAAAACTGTTTTTT.

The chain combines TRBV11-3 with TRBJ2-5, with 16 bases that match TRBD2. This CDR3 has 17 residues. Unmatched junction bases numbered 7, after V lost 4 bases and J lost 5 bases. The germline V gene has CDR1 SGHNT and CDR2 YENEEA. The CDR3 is CASSSGTSGGALETQYF. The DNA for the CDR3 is TGTGCCAGCAGCTCCGGGACTAGCGGGGGGGCTCTCGAGACCCAGTACTTC.

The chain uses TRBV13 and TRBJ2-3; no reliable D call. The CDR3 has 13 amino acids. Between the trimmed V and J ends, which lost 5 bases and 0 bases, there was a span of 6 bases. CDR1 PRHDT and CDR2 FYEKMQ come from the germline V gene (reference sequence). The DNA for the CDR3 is TGTGCCAGCAGCCTGAAAAGCACAGATACGCAGTATTTT. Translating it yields CASSLKSTDTQYF.

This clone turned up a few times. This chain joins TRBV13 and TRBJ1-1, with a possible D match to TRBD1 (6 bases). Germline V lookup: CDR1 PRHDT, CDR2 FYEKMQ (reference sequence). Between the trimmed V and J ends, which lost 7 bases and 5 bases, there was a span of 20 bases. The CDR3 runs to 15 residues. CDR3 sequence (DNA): TGTGCCAGCACCCAGGGTGGGGGCATTAAGACTGAAGCTTTCTTT. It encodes CASTQGGGIKTEAFF.

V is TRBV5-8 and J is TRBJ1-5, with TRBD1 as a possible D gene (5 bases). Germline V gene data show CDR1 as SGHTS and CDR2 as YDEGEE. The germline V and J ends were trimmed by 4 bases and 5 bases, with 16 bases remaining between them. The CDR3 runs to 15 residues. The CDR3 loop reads CASSPGTSLDQPQHF. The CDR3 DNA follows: TGTGCCAGCAGCCCCGGGACTTCACTCGATCAGCCCCAGCATTTT.

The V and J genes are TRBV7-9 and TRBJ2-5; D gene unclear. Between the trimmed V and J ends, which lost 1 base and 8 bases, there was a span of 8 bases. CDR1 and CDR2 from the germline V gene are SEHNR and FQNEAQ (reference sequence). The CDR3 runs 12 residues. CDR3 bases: TGTGCCAGCAGCTTAGAGGGCGGAACCCAGTACTTC. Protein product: CASSLEGGTQYF. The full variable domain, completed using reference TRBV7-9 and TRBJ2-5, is DTGVSQNPRHKITKRGQNVTFRCDPISEHNRLYWYRQTLGQGPEFLTYFQNEAQLEKSRLLSDRFSAERPKGSFSTLEIQRTEQGDSAMYLCASSLEGGTQYFGPGTRLLVL.